This T cell receptor beta chain was found in a study of human T cells and chemical hapten exposure. This clonotype was observed at least ten times. Time point given: pre-sensitization, week 0. Treatment: therapeutic diphenylcyclopropenone sensitization with weekly scalp DPC. People who gave samples had alopecia, were 18 to 70 years old, and were suitable for DPC. TCRdb recomputed calls from the RACE reads with MiXCR, one row per CDR3 protein. The sample shows 300,000 to 450,000 distinct CDR3 sequences, 4.5% to 6% of them seen only once. There are 18 residues in the CDR3. CDR1 is SGDLS, CDR2 YYNGEE, per germline. V lost 3 bases, J lost 0 bases, and 9 bases stayed unmatched.

The sample here was whole blood, taken in connection with sensitization to the hapten diphenylcyclopropenone (DPC). The J gene is TRBJ2-6, the V gene TRBV9; the match to TRBD1 covers 7 bases. The sequence was collected from a woman aged 45-60 years with alopecia areata. Some clones in this sample may be carry-over from other donors' samples. The chain's CDR3 is CASSARQGINSGANVLTF. For the CDR3, the DNA is TGTGCCAGCAGCGCTCGACAGGGAATCAACTCTGGGGCCAACGTCCTGACTTTC.